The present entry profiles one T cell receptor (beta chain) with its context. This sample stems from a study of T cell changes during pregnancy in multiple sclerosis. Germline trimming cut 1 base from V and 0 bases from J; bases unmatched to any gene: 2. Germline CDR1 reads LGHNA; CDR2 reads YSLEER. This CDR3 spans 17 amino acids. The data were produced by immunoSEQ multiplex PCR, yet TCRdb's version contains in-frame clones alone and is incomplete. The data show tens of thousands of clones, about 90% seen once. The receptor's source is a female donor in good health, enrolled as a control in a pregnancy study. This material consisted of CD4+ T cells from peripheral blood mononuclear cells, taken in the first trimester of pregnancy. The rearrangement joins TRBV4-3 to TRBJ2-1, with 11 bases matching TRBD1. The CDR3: CASSQAGTGGSYNEQFF. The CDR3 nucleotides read TGCGCCAGCAGCCAAGCCGGGACAGGGGGCTCCTACAATGAGCAGTTCTTC.